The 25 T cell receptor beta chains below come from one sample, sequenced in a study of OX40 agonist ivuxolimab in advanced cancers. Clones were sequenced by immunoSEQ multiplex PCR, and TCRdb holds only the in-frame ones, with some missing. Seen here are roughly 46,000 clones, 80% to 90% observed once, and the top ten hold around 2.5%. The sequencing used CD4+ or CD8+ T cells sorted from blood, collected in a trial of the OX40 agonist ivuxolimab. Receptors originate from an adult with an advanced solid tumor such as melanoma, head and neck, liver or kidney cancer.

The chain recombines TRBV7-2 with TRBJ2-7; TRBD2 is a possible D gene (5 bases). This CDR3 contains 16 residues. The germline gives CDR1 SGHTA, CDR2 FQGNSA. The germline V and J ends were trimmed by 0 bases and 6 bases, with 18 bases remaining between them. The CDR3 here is CASSLASGTFGVEQYF. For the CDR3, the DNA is TGTGCCAGCAGCTTAGCTTCGGGAACCTTTGGCGTCGAGCAGTACTTC.

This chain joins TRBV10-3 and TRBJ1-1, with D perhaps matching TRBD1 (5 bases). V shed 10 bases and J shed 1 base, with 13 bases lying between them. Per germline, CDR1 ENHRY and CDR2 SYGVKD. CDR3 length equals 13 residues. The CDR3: CASSSDRNTEAFF. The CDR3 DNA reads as TGTGCCAGCAGCTCCGACAGGAACACTGAAGCTTTCTTT.

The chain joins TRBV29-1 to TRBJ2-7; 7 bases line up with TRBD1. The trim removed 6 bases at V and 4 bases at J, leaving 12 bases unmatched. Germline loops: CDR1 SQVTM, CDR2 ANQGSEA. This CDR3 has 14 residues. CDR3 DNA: TGCAGCGTCCGCACCTTTGGACAGGCTTACGAGCAGTACTTC. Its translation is CSVRTFGQAYEQYF.

CDR3 nucleotide sequence: TGTGCCAGCCACAGGGGTCGGACTGAAGCTTTCTTT. Protein product: CASHRGRTEAFF. V and J are TRBV6-1 and TRBJ1-1, with 7 bases matching TRBD1. The CDR3 is 12 amino acids. Germline V gene lookup returns CDR1 MNHNS and CDR2 SASEGT. V dropped 8 bases and J dropped 5; count of bases not matched to a gene: 5.

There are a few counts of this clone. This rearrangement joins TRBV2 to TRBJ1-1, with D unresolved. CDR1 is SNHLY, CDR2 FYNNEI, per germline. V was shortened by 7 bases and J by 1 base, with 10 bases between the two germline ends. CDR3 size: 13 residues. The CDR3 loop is CASKREENTEAFF. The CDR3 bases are TGTGCCAGCAAAAGGGAGGAGAACACTGAAGCTTTCTTT.

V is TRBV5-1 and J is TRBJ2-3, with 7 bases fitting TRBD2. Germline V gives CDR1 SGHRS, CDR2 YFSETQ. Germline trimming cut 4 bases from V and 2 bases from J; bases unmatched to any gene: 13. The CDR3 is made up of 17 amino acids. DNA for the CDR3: TGCGCCAGCAGCCCCGAGGGGAGGCGGGGGATCACAGATACGCAGTATTTT. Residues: CASSPEGRRGITDTQYF.

The CDR3 region has the DNA TGTGCCAGTAGTATTGGCAGGGGAGAGGGCTACACCTTC. Residues: CASSIGRGEGYTF. The genes are TRBV19 and TRBJ1-2; tentative D call: TRBD1 (6 bases). CDR3 length: 13 amino acids. V lost 3 bases and J 8 bases, leaving 13 bases between the germline ends. Germline loops: CDR1 LNHDA, CDR2 SQIVND (reference sequence).

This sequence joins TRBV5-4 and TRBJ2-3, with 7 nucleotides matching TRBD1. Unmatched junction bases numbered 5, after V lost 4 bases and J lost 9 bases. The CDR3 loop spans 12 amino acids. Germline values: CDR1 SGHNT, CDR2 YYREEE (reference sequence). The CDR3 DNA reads TGTGCCAGCAGCCCTCTAGGGGGCACGCAGTATTTT. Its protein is CASSPLGGTQYF.

CDR3 protein: CASRMQGADTQYF. In nucleotides, the CDR3 is TGTGCCAGCAGGATGCAGGGGGCAGATACGCAGTATTTT. The chain couples TRBV5-6 to TRBJ2-3; TRBD1 matches 7 bases. Unmatched junction bases numbered 4, after V lost 5 bases and J lost 4 bases. CDR3 length: 13 residues. Per the germline V gene, CDR1 is SGHDT and CDR2 is YYEEEE. The full variable domain, rest sourced from reference TRBV5-6 and TRBJ2-3, is DAGVTQSPTHLIKTRGQQVTLRCSPKSGHDTVSWYQQALGQGPQFIFQYYEEEERQRGNFPDRFSGHQFPNYSSELNVNALLLGDSALYLCASRMQGADTQYFGPGTRLTVL.

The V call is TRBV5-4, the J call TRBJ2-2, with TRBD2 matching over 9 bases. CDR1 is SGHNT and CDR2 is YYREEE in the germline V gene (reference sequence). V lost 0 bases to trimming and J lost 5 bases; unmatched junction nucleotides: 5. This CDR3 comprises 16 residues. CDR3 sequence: CASSLGSGSATGELFF. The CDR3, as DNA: TGTGCCAGCAGCTTGGGTAGCGGGAGCGCGACCGGGGAGCTGTTTTTT.

The DNA for the CDR3 is TGTGCCAGCAGCTTCGACTGGGTGGGCCTTACAGATACGCAGTATTTT. The encoded protein is CASSFDWVGLTDTQYF. The gene calls are TRBV7-2 and TRBJ2-3, with no clear D. The CDR3 extends over 16 amino acids. With 3 bases removed from V and 3 bases from J, the gap between germline ends came to 16 bases. CDR1 and CDR2 from the germline V gene are SGHTA and FQGNSA.

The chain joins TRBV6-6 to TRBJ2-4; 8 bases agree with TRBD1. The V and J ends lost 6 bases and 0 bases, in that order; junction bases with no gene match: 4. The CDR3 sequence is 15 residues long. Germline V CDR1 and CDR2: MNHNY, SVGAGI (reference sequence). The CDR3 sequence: CASRITGGAKNIQYF. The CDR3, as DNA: TGTGCCAGCAGGATCACAGGGGGAGCCAAAAACATTCAGTACTTC.

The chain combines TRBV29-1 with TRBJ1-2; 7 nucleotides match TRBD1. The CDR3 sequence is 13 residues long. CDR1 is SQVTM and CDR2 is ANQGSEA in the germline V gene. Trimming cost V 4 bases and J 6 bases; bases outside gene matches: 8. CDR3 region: CSVVGQEVNGYTF. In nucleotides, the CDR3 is TGCAGCGTTGTAGGACAGGAGGTAAATGGCTACACCTTC.

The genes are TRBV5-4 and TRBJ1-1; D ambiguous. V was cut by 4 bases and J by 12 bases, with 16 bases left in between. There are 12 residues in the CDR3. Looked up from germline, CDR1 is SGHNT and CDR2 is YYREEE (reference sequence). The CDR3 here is CASSPTEGLTFF. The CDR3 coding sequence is TGTGCCAGCAGCCCTACCGAGGGTTTGACTTTCTTT.

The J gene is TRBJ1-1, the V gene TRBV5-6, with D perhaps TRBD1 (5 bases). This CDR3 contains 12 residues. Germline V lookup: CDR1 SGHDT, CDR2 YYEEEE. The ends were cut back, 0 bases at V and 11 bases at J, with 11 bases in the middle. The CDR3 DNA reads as TGTGCCAGCAGCTTGGCCCGAGGGGACGCTTTCTTT. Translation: CASSLARGDAFF.

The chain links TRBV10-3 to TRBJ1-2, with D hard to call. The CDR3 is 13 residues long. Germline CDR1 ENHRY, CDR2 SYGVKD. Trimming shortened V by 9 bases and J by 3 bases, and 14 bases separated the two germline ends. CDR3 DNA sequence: TGTGCCATACAGACCTCAGCGGACTATGGCTACACCTTC. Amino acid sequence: CAIQTSADYGYTF.

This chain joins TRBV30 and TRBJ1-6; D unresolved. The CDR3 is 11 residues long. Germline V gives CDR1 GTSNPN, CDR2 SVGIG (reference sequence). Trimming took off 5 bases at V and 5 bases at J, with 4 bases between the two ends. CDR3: CAWADNSPLHF. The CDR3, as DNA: TGTGCCTGGGCGGATAATTCACCCCTCCACTTT.

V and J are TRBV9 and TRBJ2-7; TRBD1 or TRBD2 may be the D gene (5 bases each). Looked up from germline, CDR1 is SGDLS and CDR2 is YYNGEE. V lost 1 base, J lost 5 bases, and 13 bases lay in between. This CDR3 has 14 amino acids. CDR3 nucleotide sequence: TGTGCCAGCAGCGTATTTGGGGGTGAGGACGAGCAGTACTTC. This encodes CASSVFGGEDEQYF.

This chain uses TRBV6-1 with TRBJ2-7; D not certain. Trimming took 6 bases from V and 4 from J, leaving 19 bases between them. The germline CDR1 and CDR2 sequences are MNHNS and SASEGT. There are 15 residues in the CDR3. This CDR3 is CASSDPGQVVYEQYF. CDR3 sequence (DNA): TGTGCCAGCAGCGACCCCGGGCAGGTGGTATACGAGCAGTACTTC.

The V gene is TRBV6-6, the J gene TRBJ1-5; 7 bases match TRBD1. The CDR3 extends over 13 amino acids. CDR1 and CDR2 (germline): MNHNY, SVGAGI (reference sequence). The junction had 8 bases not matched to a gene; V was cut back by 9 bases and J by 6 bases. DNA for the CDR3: TGTGCCAGTGCACAGGGGTGGGGTCAGCCCCAGCATTTT. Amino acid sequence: CASAQGWGQPQHF.

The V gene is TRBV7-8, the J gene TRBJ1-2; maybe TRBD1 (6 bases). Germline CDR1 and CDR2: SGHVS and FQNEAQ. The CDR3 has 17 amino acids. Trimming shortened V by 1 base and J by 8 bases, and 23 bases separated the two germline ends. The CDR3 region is CASSLGDTGSLIRGYTF. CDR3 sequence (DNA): TGTGCCAGCAGCTTAGGGGACACGGGCTCCCTGATTCGAGGCTACACCTTC.

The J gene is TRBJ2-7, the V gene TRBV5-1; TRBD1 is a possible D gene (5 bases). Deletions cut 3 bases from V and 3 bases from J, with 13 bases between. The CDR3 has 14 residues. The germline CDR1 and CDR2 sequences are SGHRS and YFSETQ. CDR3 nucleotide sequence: TGCGCCAGCAGCTCCCGGACATTCGACTACGAGCAGTACTTC. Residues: CASSSRTFDYEQYF. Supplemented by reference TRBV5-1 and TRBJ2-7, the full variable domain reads KAGVTQTPRYLIKTRGQQVTLSCSPISGHRSVSWYQQTPGQGLQFLFEYFSETQRNKGNFPGRFSGRQFSNSRSEMNVSTLELGDSALYLCASSSRTFDYEQYFGPGTRLTVT.

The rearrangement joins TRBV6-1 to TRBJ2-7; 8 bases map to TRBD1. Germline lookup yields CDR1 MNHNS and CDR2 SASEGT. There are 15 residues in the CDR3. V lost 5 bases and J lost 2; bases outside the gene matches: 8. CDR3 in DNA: TGTGCCAGCAGTACAGGGGGGAATATCCCCTACGAGCAGTACTTC. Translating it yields CASSTGGNIPYEQYF.

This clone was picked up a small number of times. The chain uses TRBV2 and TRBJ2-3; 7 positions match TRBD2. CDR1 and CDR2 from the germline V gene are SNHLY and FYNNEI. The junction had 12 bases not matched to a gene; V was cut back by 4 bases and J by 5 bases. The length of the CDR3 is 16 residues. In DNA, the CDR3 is TGTGCCAGCAGTGGGGGGGGACTACCCCAGAGAGATACGCAGTATTTT. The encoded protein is CASSGGGLPQRDTQYF.

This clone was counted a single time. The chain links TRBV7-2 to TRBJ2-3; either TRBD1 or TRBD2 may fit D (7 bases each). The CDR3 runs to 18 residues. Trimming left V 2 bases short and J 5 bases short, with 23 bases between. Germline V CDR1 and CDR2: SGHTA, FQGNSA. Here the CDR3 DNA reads TGTGCCAGCAGCTTACAGTCCCAGGGGGGGAGGGCCAAAGATACGCAGTATTTT. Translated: CASSLQSQGGRAKDTQYF.